The clone carrying this T cell receptor (beta chain) was counted a few times. What it binds is not known. The junction and the germline gene differ at one end; a read error may be behind it. This record comes from a study of molecular identifiers for immune sequencing clone quantification. Study-level background: The replicates split RNA from around 20,000 or 100,000 naive CD8 cells five ways and sequenced four.

The germline V gene has CDR1 GTSNPN and CDR2 SVGIG (reference sequence). The CDR3 is made up of 13 amino acids. TCRdb used MiXCR to reprocess the PCR reads, holding one entry per CDR3 protein. The sample has tens of thousands of distinct CDR3 sequences, around 23% seen once. Study results and limitations: Sizes of highly expanded clones could be underestimated through identical TCRs sharing a barcode.

Naive CD8 sequencing libraries were generated from approximately 20,000 to 1,000,000 sorted cells, with 10%, 30% or 50% RNA as input. CD8+CD4-CCR7+CD45RA+ cells were sorted as naive CD8 T cells. The clonotype comes from a human donor in good health. Some libraries in this study had Jurkat cell RNA spiked in. The gene calls are TRBV30 and TRBJ2-1; D is unclear. The sequencing input was naive CD8+ T cells from blood, with Jurkat cell RNA spiked in. Subset denoted: FACS-sorted CD8+CD4-CCR7+CD45RA+ naive T cells. This CDR3 reads CARSLYDYNEQFF. In nucleotides, the CDR3 is TGTGCCAGGAGTCTGTACGATTACAATGAGCAGTTCTTC.